This TCR beta chain was recorded in a study of blood T cell repertoires in COVID-19. In the study overall: The cDNA or gDNA used as material had been derived from T cells, B-cell-depleted T cells, or PBMCs.

TCRdb's copy holds only in-frame clones and misses some; the assay was immunoSEQ multiplex PCR. This sample has about 320,000 clones, with around 86% found just once. This clone was counted between two and nine times. Per germline, CDR1 SEHNR and CDR2 FQNEAQ (reference sequence). CDR3 length: 15 residues. V dropped 8 bases and J dropped 4; count of bases not matched to a gene: 10. Living in 24 US areas, the participants were between roughly 18 and 90 years of age. Cohort 3 recovery required two negative PCRs, clearance, or symptom resolution. The J gene is TRBJ1-3, the V gene TRBV7-9; TRBD1 agrees at 8 bases. What was sequenced was PBMCs or T cells enriched from blood (not recorded which). The source of this sequence is a woman in her late teens or twenties who had recovered from COVID-19. This CDR3 reads CASAFGTGIGNTIYF. CDR3 in DNA: TGTGCCAGCGCGTTCGGGACAGGAATAGGAAACACCATATATTTT. Full variable domain (remainder filled in from reference TRBV7-9 and TRBJ1-3): DTGVSQNPRHKITKRGQNVTFRCDPISEHNRLYWYRQTLGQGPEFLTYFQNEAQLEKSRLLSDRFSAERPKGSFSTLEIQRTEQGDSAMYLCASAFGTGIGNTIYFGEGSWLTVV.